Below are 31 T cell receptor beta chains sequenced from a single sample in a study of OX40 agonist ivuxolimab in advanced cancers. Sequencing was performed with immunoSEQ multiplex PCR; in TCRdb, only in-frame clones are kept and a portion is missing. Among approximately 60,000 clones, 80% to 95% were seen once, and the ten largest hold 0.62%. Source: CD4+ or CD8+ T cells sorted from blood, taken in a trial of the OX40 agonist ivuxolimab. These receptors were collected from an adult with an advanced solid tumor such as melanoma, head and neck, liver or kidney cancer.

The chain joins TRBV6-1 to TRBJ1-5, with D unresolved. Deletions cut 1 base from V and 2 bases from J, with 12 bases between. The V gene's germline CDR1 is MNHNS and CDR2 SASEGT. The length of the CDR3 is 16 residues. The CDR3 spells CASSEGPPTGNQPQHF. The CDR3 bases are TGTGCCAGCAGTGAAGGACCCCCCACGGGCAATCAGCCCCAGCATTTT.

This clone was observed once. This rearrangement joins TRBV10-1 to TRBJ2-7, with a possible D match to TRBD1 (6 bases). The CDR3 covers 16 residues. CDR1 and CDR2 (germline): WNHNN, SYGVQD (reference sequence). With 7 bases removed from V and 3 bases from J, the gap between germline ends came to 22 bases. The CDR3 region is CASKTAGSGEFYEQYF. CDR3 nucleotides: TGCGCCAGCAAAACTGCAGGGTCAGGGGAGTTCTACGAGCAGTACTTC.

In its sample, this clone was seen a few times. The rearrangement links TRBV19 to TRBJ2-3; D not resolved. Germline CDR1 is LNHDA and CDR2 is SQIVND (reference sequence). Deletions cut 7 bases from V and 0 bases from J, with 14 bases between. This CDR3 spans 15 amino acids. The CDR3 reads CASKNFPHSTDTQYF. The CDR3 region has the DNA TGTGCCAGTAAGAACTTCCCCCACAGCACAGATACGCAGTATTTT.

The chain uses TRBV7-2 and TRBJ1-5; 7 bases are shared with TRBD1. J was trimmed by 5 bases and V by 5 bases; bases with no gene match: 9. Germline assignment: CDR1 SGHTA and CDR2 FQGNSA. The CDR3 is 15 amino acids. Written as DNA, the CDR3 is TGTGCCAGCAGCCCTTGGACAGGATTCTATCAGCCCCAGCATTTT. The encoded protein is CASSPWTGFYQPQHF.

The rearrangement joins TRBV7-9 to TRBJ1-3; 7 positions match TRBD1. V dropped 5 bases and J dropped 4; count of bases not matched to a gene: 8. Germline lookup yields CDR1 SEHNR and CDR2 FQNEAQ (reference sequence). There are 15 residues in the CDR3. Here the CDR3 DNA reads TGTGCCAGCAGCCTCGGGACAGACGTAGGAAACACCATATATTTT. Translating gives CASSLGTDVGNTIYF. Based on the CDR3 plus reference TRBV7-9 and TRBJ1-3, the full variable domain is DTGVSQNPRHKITKRGQNVTFRCDPISEHNRLYWYRQTLGQGPEFLTYFQNEAQLEKSRLLSDRFSAERPKGSFSTLEIQRTEQGDSAMYLCASSLGTDVGNTIYFGEGSWLTVV.

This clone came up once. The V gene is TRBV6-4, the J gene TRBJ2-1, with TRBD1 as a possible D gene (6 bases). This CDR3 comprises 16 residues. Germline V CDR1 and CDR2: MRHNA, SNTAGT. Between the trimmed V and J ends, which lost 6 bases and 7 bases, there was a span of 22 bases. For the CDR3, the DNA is TGTGCCAGCAGCAACTGGGGGCAGGGGCACGGGAATGAGCAGTTCTTC. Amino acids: CASSNWGQGHGNEQFF.

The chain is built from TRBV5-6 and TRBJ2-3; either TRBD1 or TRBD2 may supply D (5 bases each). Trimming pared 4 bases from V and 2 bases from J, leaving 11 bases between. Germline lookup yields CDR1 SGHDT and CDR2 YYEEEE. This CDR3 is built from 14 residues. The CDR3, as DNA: TGTGCCAGCAGCGCCGGGACCCACACAGATACGCAGTATTTT. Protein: CASSAGTHTDTQYF.

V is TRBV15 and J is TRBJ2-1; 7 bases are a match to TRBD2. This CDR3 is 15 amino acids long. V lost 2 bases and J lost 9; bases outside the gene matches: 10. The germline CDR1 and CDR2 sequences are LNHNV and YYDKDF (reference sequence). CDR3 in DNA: TGTGCCACCAGCAGATTAGGACTAGAAATCGGTGAGCAGTTCTTC. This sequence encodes CATSRLGLEIGEQFF.

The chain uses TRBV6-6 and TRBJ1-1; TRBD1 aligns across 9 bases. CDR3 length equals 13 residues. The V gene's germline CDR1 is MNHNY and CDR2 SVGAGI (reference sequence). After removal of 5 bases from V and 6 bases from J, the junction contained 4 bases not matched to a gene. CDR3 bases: TGTGCCAGCAGTGACAGGGGGGCGGCTGAAGCTTTCTTT. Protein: CASSDRGAAEAFF.

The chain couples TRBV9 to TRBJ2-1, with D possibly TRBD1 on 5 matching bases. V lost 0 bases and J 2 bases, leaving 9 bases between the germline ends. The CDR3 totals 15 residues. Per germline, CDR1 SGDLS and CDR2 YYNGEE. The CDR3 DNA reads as TGTGCCAGCAGCGTAGGGTCCAGGGCCTACAATGAGCAGTTCTTC. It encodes CASSVGSRAYNEQFF.

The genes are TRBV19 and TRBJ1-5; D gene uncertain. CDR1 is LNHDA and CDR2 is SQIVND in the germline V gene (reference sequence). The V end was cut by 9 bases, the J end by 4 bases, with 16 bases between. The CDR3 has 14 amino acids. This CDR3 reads CASNLRNGNQPQHF. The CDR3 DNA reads TGTGCCAGCAACTTAAGGAATGGGAATCAGCCCCAGCATTTT.

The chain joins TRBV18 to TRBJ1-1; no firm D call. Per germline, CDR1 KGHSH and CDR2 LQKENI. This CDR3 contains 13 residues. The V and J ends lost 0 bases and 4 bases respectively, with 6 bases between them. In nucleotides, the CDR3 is TGTGCCAGCTCACCACCGGTGGTCACTGAAGCTTTCTTT. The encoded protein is CASSPPVVTEAFF.

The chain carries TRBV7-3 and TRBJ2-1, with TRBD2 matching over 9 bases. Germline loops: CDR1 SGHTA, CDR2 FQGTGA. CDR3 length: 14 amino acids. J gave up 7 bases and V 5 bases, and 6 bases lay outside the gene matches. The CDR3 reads CASSPAGGMNEQFF. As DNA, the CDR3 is TGTGCCAGCAGCCCGGCGGGGGGGATGAATGAGCAGTTCTTC.

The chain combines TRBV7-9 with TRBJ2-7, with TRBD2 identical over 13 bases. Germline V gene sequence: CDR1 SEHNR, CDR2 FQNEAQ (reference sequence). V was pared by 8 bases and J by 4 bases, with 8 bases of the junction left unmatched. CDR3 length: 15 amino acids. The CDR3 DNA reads TGTGCCAGCGGAAAAACTAGCGGGGGGGCTTACGAGCAGTACTTC. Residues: CASGKTSGGAYEQYF.

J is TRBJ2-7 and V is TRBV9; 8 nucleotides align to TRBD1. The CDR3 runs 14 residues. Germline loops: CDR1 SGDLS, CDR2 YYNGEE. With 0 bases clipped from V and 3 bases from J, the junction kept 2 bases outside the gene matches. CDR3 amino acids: CASSVATGGYEQYF. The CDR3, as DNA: TGTGCCAGCAGCGTAGCTACAGGGGGCTACGAGCAGTACTTC.

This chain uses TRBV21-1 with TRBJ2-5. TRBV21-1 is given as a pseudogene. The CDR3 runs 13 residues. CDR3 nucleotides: TGTGCCAGCAAGGGACGATTAGTAGAGACCCAGTACTTC. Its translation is CASKGRLVETQYF.

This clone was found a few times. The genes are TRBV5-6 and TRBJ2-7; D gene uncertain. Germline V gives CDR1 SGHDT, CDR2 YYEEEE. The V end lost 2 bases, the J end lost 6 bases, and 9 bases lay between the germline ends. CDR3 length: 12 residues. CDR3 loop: CASSLSRFEQYF. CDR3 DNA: TGTGCCAGCAGCTTATCCCGGTTCGAGCAGTACTTC. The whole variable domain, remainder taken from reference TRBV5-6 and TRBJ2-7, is DAGVTQSPTHLIKTRGQQVTLRCSPKSGHDTVSWYQQALGQGPQFIFQYYEEEERQRGNFPDRFSGHQFPNYSSELNVNALLLGDSALYLCASSLSRFEQYFGPGTRLTVT.

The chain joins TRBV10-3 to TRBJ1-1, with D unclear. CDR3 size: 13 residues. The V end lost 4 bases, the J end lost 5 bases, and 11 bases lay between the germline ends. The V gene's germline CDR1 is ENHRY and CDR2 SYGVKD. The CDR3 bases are TGTGCCATCAGTGGACCCGTTCGGACTGAAGCTTTCTTT. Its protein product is CAISGPVRTEAFF.

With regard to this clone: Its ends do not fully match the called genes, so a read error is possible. This CDR3 is CASSRRGSKTEAFF. As DNA, the CDR3 is TGTGCCAGCAGCCGTAGGGGTAGTAAGACTGAAGCTTTCTTT. The chain carries TRBV5-1 and TRBJ1-1; D possibly corresponds to TRBD1 (5 bases). This CDR3 has 14 amino acids. CDR1 is SGHRS and CDR2 is YFSETQ in the germline V gene.

CDR3 in DNA: TGTGCCAGCAGCAGGGACAGCCAGTACTTC. Its translation is CASSRDSQYF. The chain carries TRBV21-1 and TRBJ2-4; TRBD1 is taken as the D call from the table, unchecked against the DNA. TRBV21-1 is a listed pseudogene. The CDR3 contains 10 residues.

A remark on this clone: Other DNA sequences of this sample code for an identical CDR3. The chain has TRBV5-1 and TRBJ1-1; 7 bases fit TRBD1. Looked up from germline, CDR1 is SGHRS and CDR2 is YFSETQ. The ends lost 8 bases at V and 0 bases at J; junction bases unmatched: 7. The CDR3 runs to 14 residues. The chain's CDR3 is CASRQGSLNTEAFF. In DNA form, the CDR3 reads TGCGCCAGTAGACAGGGATCGTTGAACACTGAAGCTTTCTTT.

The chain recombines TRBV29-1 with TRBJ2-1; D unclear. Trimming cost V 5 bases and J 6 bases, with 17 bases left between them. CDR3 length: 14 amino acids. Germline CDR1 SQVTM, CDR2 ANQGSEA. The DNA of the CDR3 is TGCAGCGTTATGACGGTGTTTTTAGGCAATGAGCAGTTCTTC. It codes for CSVMTVFLGNEQFF.

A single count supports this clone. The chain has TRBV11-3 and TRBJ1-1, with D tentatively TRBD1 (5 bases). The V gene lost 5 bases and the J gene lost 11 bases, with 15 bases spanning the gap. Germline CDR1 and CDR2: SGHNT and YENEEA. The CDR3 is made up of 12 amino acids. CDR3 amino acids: CASSQQGLEAFF. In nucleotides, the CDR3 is TGTGCCAGCAGCCAGCAGGGATTAGAGGCTTTCTTT.

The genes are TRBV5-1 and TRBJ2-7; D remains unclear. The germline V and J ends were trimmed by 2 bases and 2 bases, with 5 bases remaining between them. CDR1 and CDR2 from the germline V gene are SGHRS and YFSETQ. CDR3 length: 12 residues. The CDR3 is CASSFDTYEQYF. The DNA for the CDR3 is TGCGCCAGCAGCTTCGACACCTACGAGCAGTACTTC. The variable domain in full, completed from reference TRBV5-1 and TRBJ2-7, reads KAGVTQTPRYLIKTRGQQVTLSCSPISGHRSVSWYQQTPGQGLQFLFEYFSETQRNKGNFPGRFSGRQFSNSRSEMNVSTLELGDSALYLCASSFDTYEQYFGPGTRLTVT.

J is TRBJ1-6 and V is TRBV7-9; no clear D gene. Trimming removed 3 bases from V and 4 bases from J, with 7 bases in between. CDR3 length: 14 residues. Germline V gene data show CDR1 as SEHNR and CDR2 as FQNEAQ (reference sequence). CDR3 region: CASSFDGYNSPLHF. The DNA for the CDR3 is TGTGCCAGCAGCTTTGACGGGTATAATTCACCCCTCCACTTT.

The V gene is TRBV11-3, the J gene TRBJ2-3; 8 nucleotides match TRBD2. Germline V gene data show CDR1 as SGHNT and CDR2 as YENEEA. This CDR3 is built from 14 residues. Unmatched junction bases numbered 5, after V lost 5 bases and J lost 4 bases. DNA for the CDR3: TGTGCCAGCAGCCTAAGCGGGAGTGCAGATACGCAGTATTTT. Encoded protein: CASSLSGSADTQYF.

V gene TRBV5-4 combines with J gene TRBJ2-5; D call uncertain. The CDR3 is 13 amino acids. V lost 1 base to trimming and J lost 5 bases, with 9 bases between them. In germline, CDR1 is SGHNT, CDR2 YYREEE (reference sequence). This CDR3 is CASSLPPGETQYF. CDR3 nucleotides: TGTGCCAGCAGCTTGCCGCCCGGGGAGACCCAGTACTTC. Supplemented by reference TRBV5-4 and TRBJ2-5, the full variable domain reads ETGVTQSPTHLIKTRGQQVTLRCSSQSGHNTVSWYQQALGQGPQFIFQYYREEENGRGNFPPRFSGLQFPNYSSELNVNALELDDSALYLCASSLPPGETQYFGPGTRLLVL.

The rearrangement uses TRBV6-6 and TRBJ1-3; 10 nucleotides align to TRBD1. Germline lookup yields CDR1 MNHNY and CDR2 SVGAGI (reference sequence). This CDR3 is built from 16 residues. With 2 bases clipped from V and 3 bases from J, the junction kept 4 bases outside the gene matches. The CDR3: CASSYPGQGGGNTIYF. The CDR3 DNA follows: TGTGCCAGCAGTTACCCCGGACAGGGGGGTGGAAACACCATATATTTT.

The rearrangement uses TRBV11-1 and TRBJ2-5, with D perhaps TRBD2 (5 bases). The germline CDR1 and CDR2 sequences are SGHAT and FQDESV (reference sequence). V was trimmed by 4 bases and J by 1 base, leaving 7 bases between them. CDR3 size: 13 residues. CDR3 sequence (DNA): TGTGCCAGCAGCTACGGGGTCCAAGAGACCCAGTACTTC. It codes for CASSYGVQETQYF.

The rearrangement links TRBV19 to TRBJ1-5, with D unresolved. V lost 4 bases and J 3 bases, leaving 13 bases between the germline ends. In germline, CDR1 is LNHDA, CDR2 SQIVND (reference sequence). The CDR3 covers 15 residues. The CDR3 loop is CASSTPPGNNQPQHF. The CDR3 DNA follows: TGTGCCAGTAGTACCCCTCCGGGGAACAATCAGCCCCAGCATTTT.

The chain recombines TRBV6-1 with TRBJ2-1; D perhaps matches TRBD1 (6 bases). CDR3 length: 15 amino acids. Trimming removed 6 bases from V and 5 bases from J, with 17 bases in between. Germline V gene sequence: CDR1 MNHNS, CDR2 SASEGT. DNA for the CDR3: TGTGCCAGCAGCGTCGGACAGCGTCTTGACAATGAGCAGTTCTTC. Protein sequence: CASSVGQRLDNEQFF.